This is a list of T cell receptor beta chains from one sample in a study of vaccination and CD4 T cells after COVID-19. Each CDR3 protein gets one entry after TCRdb re-called the PCR reads with MiXCR. Of about 18,000 distinct CDR3 sequences in the sample, roughly 64% were seen once. The sequencing used CD4+ T cells from blood, collected after SARS-CoV-2 vaccination. These receptors all stem from a human donor who had recovered from COVID-19. Each CDR3 is given with its conserved first and last residue. A D gene is named only where the DNA matches it firmly. Rows may omit the clone size; those that give it use once, few, many or a size class.

CDR3 length	D gene	clone size	V gene	J gene	CDR3 protein	CDR3 DNA
15	NA	NA	TRBV7-3	TRBJ2-7	CASSSGSTPSWEQYF	TGTGCCAGCAGCTCCGGGTCAACCCCCTCCTGGGAGCAGTACTTC
15	TRBD2	NA	TRBV12-3/TRBV12-4	TRBJ2-1	CASSLTLAGVNEQFF	TGTGCCAGCAGTCTCACACTAGCGGGAGTCAATGAGCAGTTCTTC
16	NA	few	TRBV27	TRBJ1-1	CASSGGLYRDNTEAFF	TGTGCCAGCAGTGGGGGGTTGTATCGTGACAACACTGAAGCTTTCTTT
15	NA	few	TRBV20-1	TRBJ1-5	CSVSRIRLGDQPQHF	TGCAGTGTTAGCCGGATTCGACTGGGCGATCAGCCCCAGCATTTT
17	NA	NA	TRBV11-1	TRBJ2-3	CASSFSVRKQTTDTQYF	TGTGCCAGCAGCTTCTCGGTGCGGAAACAAACCACAGATACGCAGTATTTT
15	NA	NA	TRBV28	TRBJ1-5	CASSFIKGGNQPQHF	TGTGCCAGCAGTTTCATTAAGGGGGGAAATCAGCCCCAGCATTTT
15	TRBD2	NA	TRBV15	TRBJ2-1	CATSRGTSGYNEQFF	TGTGCCACCAGCAGAGGGACTAGCGGGTACAATGAGCAGTTCTTC
14	NA	NA	TRBV12-3/TRBV12-4	TRBJ2-7	CASSFGLDSYEQYF	TGTGCCAGCAGTTTCGGGCTAGACTCCTACGAGCAGTACTTC
14	NA	NA	TRBV10-2	TRBJ2-5	CASSEGGYQETQYF	TGCGCCAGCAGTGAGGGGGGGTACCAAGAGACCCAGTACTTC
11	NA	NA	TRBV2	TRBJ2-5	CATKLGETQYF	TGTGCCACCAAGCTCGGCGAGACCCAGTACTTC
13	NA	NA	TRBV5-1	TRBJ1-1	CASSLGEDTEAFF	TGCGCCAGCAGCTTGGGAGAGGACACTGAAGCTTTCTTT
16	NA	NA	TRBV30	TRBJ1-3	CAWSGDRRHSGNTIYF	TGTGCCTGGAGTGGTGACAGAAGGCACTCTGGAAACACCATATATTTT
15	NA	NA	TRBV28	TRBJ2-5	CASGLDSDFQETQYF	TGTGCCAGCGGCCTGGACAGCGACTTTCAAGAGACCCAGTACTTC